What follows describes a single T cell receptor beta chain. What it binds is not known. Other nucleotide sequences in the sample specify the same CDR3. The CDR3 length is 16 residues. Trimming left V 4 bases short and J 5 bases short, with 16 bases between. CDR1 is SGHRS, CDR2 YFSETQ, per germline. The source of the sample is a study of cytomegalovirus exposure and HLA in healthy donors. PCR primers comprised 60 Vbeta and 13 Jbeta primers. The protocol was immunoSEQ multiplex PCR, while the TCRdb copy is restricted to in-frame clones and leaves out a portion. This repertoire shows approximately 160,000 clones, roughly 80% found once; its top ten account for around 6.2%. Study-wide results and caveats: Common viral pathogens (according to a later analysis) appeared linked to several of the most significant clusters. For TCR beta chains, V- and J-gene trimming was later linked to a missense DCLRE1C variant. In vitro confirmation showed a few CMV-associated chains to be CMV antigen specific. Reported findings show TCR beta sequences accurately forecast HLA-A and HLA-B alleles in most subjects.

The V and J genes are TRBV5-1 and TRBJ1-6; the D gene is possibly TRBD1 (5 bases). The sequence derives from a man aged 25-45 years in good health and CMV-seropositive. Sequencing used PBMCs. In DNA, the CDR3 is TGCGCCAGCAGCGACCAGGGCGGCCAGAATAATTCACCCCTCCACTTT. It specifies CASSDQGGQNNSPLHF.